The table lists the clone carrying this TCR beta chain with many counts. What it binds is unknown. The data originate from a study of human T cells and chemical hapten exposure. Overall study findings and caveats: Expanded TCRs clustered into significantly more large CDR3 similarity groups than controls, the analysis revealed.

TCRdb analysed the RACE reads with MiXCR anew, one entry per CDR3 protein. The sample lists roughly 100,000 distinct CDR3 sequences, less than 14% occurring once. The sample's time point: pre-sensitization, week 0. Treatment described: therapeutic diphenylcyclopropenone sensitization with weekly scalp DPC. Blood draws came first, before each patch test. CDR3 length: 14 amino acids. Trimming cost V 2 bases and J 8 bases, with 15 bases left between them. CDR1 and CDR2 (germline): SGHTA, FQGNSA. The source of this sequence is a woman aged 55-70 years with alopecia areata. Some clones in this sample may be carry-over from other donors' samples. The chain links TRBV7-2 to TRBJ1-2; D not certain. This specimen consisted of whole blood, obtained in connection with sensitization to the hapten diphenylcyclopropenone (DPC). CDR3 in amino acids: CASSLLATEGGYTF. The CDR3 DNA reads as TGTGCCAGCAGCTTACTAGCCACGGAAGGGGGCTACACCTTC.